This T cell receptor (beta chain) came from a study of radiation and T cells in renal cell carcinoma. V was pared by 2 bases and J by 6 bases, with 8 bases between. CDR1 and CDR2 from the germline V gene are SGHVS and FQNEAQ. The CDR3 loop spans 12 amino acids. This clone has only one observation. The time point is: blood 4 weeks post-SBRT, at nephrectomy. The treatment here: 15 Gy SBRT to primary tumor, nephrectomy 4 weeks later. The method was immunoSEQ multiplex PCR; TCRdb's version includes in-frame clones alone and lacks a portion of them. The data hold around 180,000 clones, with about 85% observed a single time.

This receptor was identified in a woman between 50 and 59 years old with renal cell carcinoma. The V gene is TRBV7-8, the J gene TRBJ2-7, with a tentative D call TRBD1 (6 bases). The specimen was blood, collected from a patient whose treatment included radiotherapy and nephrectomy. Here the CDR3 DNA reads TGTGCCAGCAGCTTACACAGGGTCGAGCAGTACTTC. Protein: CASSLHRVEQYF.